Listed below are T cell receptor beta chains from one sample, sequenced in a study of shared clonotypes between healthy human individuals. TCRdb keeps only in-frame clones here, not all; method: immunoSEQ multiplex PCR. Of under 850,000 clones in the sample, 72% were seen once. The sample consisted of memory CD4+ T cells sorted from blood. These TCRs come from a woman in her 30s in good health. Each CDR3 is given with its conserved first and last residue. A D gene is named only where the DNA matches it firmly. The size entry is marked missing in some rows and otherwise reads once, few, many or a size class.

D	size	V	J	CDR3	DNA
.	.	TRBV5-5	TRBJ2-2	CASSQDYPGELFF	TGTGCCAGCAGCCAAGACTACCCCGGGGAGCTGTTTTTT
TRBD1	.	TRBV5-8	TRBJ2-7	CASSLETGVYEQYF	TGTGCCAGCAGCTTGGAGACAGGGGTGTACGAGCAGTACTTC
.	once	TRBV2	TRBJ1-2	CASTRGLGGYTF	TGTGCCAGTACCCGGGGGCTAGGCGGCTACACCTTC
.	.	TRBV28	TRBJ1-2	CASSSPLTTYGYTF	TGTGCCAGCAGTTCGCCATTGACTACCTATGGCTACACCTTC
.	.	TRBV2	TRBJ1-4	CATGMEGRGYEKLFF	TGTGCCACCGGGATGGAGGGGCGGGGATACGAAAAACTGTTTTTT
.	.	TRBV7-6	TRBJ1-4	CASSPAAGRTSTNEKLFF	TGTGCCAGCAGTCCCGCCGCTGGGCGGACCTCAACTAATGAAAAACTGTTTTTT
TRBD1	.	TRBV18	TRBJ1-5	CASGKTGEPQHF	TGTGCCAGCGGGAAGACAGGGGAGCCCCAGCATTTT
TRBD2	.	TRBV15	TRBJ2-1	CATSGTLAGINNEQFF	TGTGCCACCAGCGGAACACTAGCGGGGATAAACAATGAGCAGTTCTTC
.	.	TRBV10-2	TRBJ1-5	CASSESSQANQPQHF	TGCGCCAGCAGTGAGTCGTCCCAAGCCAATCAGCCCCAGCATTTT
.	.	TRBV18	TRBJ1-4	CASSPPEGREKLFF	TGTGCCAGCTCACCACCGGAGGGGAGGGAAAAACTGTTTTTT
.	.	TRBV10-1	TRBJ2-3	CASSRTTSTDTQYF	TGCGCCAGCAGTCGGACGACAAGCACAGATACGCAGTATTTT
.	.	TRBV5-6	TRBJ1-2	CASSLGAWGIGYTF	TGTGCCAGCAGCTTGGGGGCGTGGGGCATTGGCTACACCTTC
.	once	TRBV10-2	TRBJ1-4	CASSAQGPTNEKLFF	TGCGCCAGCAGTGCGCAGGGTCCAACTAATGAAAAACTGTTTTTT
TRBD2	.	TRBV5-4	TRBJ2-3	CASSQEAGGPDTQYF	TGTGCCAGCAGCCAAGAAGCGGGAGGGCCAGATACGCAGTATTTT
.	few	TRBV28	TRBJ2-7	CASRAGGVYEQYF	TGTGCCAGCAGGGCCGGAGGGGTCTACGAGCAGTACTTC
TRBD2	once	TRBV18	TRBJ2-2	CASSQGLAGVSNTGELFF	TGTGCCAGCTCACAGGGACTAGCGGGAGTCTCGAACACCGGGGAGCTGTTTTTT
.	.	TRBV5-3	TRBJ2-3	CARSFGARASPRDTQYF	TGTGCCAGAAGCTTTGGGGCGCGTGCTAGCCCTCGGGATACGCAGTATTTT
.	once	TRBV5-1	TRBJ2-5	CASSSDLGSAQYF	TGCGCCAGCAGCTCGGACTTGGGTTCGGCCCAGTACTTC
.	.	TRBV7-9	TRBJ2-5	CASSLWFRGETQYF	TGTGCCAGCAGCTTATGGTTCAGGGGAGAGACCCAGTACTTC
.	.	TRBV7-9	TRBJ2-3	CASSLQQYTDTQYF	TGTGCCAGCAGCTTGCAACAGTACACAGATACGCAGTATTTT
TRBD1	once	TRBV5-3	TRBJ2-1	CARSLQGQGGHNEQFF	TGTGCCAGAAGCTTGCAGGGACAGGGGGGACACAATGAGCAGTTCTTC
.	.	TRBV19	TRBJ1-3	CASSRAASGNTIYF	TGTGCCAGTTCGCGCGCCGCCTCTGGAAACACCATATATTTT
TRBD1	few	TRBV4-1	TRBJ2-7	CASSQAGTGLHEQYF	TGCGCCAGCAGCCAAGCCGGGACAGGGCTCCACGAGCAGTACTTC
TRBD1	.	TRBV7-2	TRBJ2-7	CASSSPRRTGIPPYEQYF	TGTGCCAGCAGCTCCCCGCGTCGGACAGGGATCCCCCCCTACGAGCAGTACTTC
TRBD1	.	TRBV15	TRBJ2-2	CATSRTGTAKTGELFF	TGTGCCACCAGCAGGACCGGGACAGCAAAAACCGGGGAGCTGTTTTTT
.	.	TRBV28	TRBJ1-1	CASSLRGTEAFF	TGTGCCAGCAGTTTAAGGGGCACTGAAGCTTTCTTT
TRBD1	.	TRBV29-1	TRBJ2-3	CSVGRDRGQYTQYF	TGCAGCGTTGGCCGGGACAGGGGGCAATATACGCAGTATTTT
TRBD1	.	TRBV27	TRBJ1-4	CASSNRGREKLFF	TGTGCCAGCAGCAACAGGGGGCGTGAAAAACTGTTTTTT
.	.	TRBV6-1	TRBJ1-6	CASSELGTPLHF	TGTGCCAGCAGTGAATTGGGGACACCCCTCCACTTT
TRBD1	.	TRBV9	TRBJ1-1	CASSVGGTGITEAFF	TGTGCCAGCAGCGTAGGGGGGACAGGGATCACTGAAGCTTTCTTT
.	.	TRBV4-1	TRBJ2-1	CASSQARENEQFF	TGCGCCAGCAGCCAAGCGAGAGAAAATGAGCAGTTCTTC
.	.	TRBV28	TRBJ2-3	CASKGRRPTDTQYF	TGTGCCAGCAAAGGGAGACGGCCCACAGATACGCAGTATTTT
.	.	TRBV11-1	TRBJ2-1	CASSLNGNEQFF	TGTGCCAGCAGCTTAAACGGGAACGAGCAGTTCTTC
TRBD1	.	TRBV18	TRBJ1-2	CASSPDRDYGYTF	TGTGCCAGCTCACCGGACAGGGATTATGGCTACACCTTC
.	.	TRBV27	TRBJ1-2	CASSFWGKGGYGYTF	TGTGCCAGCAGTTTTTGGGGGAAAGGGGGCTATGGCTACACCTTC
TRBD1	few	TRBV19	TRBJ1-5	CASSPTQGRNGGNQPQHF	TGTGCCAGTAGTCCTACACAGGGGAGGAATGGTGGCAATCAGCCCCAGCATTTT
TRBD2	.	TRBV14	TRBJ2-2	CASSQLTSRSGELFF	TGTGCCAGCAGCCAGTTGACTAGCCGGTCCGGGGAGCTGTTTTTT
.	few	TRBV5-1	TRBJ2-1	CASSLSSGGYNEQFF	TGCGCCAGCAGCTTGTCGTCAGGGGGGTACAATGAGCAGTTCTTC
.	many	TRBV7-3	TRBJ2-1	CASSSQGLAEEQFF	TGTGCCAGCAGCTCACAGGGGCTAGCGGAAGAGCAGTTCTTC
.	.	TRBV12-1	TRBJ2-3	CASSSGLAGVSTDTQYF	TGTGCCAGCAGCTCGGGACTAGCGGGAGTGAGCACAGATACGCAGTATTTT
.	.	TRBV5-1	TRBJ1-3	CASSLVARRFSGNTIYF	TGCGCCAGCAGCTTGGTGGCCAGGCGGTTCTCTGGAAACACCATATATTTT
.	few	TRBV25-1	TRBJ2-5	CASRPKETGPGETQYF	TGTGCCAGCCGGCCAAAAGAAACTGGGCCCGGGGAGACCCAGTACTTC